These T cell receptor beta chains were read from a single sample in a study of CD8 T cells in ankylosing spondylitis. TCRdb itself ran the 5' RACE reads through MiXCR, one entry per CDR3 protein. The sample holds a few hundred thousand distinct CDR3 sequences; about a fifth are singletons and the top ten take about 17%. What was sequenced was blood, either unsorted or a sorted T cell fraction (not recorded which). The source of these receptors is a male donor with ankylosing spondylitis. Each CDR3 is given with its conserved first and last residue.

CDR3 protein: CASSLMTSGLQETQYF
V gene: TRBV28
J gene: TRBJ2-5

CDR3 protein: CATASGTDTQYF
V gene: TRBV10-3
J gene: TRBJ2-3

CDR3 protein: CASSFSGGYLGETQYF
V gene: TRBV27
J gene: TRBJ2-5

CDR3 protein: CSARQGQTYEQYF
V gene: TRBV20-1
J gene: TRBJ2-7

CDR3 protein: CASSSFGTRDTGELFF
V gene: TRBV11-3
J gene: TRBJ2-2

CDR3 protein: CASSRRVYEQYF
V gene: TRBV3-1
J gene: TRBJ2-7

CDR3 protein: CASSFRDRGLEQYF
V gene: TRBV5-1
J gene: TRBJ2-7

CDR3 protein: CSARVSWQVNQPQHF
V gene: TRBV20-1
J gene: TRBJ1-5

CDR3 protein: CASSPPGTSGAGSYEQYF
V gene: TRBV4-2
J gene: TRBJ2-7

CDR3 protein: CSVGQGNTEAFF
V gene: TRBV29-1
J gene: TRBJ1-1

CDR3 protein: CSARDRERGELFF
V gene: TRBV20-1
J gene: TRBJ2-2

CDR3 protein: CASSFGESSTGELFF
V gene: TRBV12-3/TRBV12-4
J gene: TRBJ2-2

CDR3 protein: CAISESVGRSIGELFF
V gene: TRBV10-3
J gene: TRBJ2-2

CDR3 protein: CASSPTQGLGIEQYF
V gene: TRBV3-1
J gene: TRBJ2-7

CDR3 protein: CASSLNWDTGELFF
V gene: TRBV5-1
J gene: TRBJ2-2

CDR3 protein: CSAKGGTSGRTDTQYF
V gene: TRBV29-1
J gene: TRBJ2-3

CDR3 protein: CASSETMGLASPLHF
V gene: TRBV6-1
J gene: TRBJ1-6

CDR3 protein: CASSRLTSGDKETQYF
V gene: TRBV5-1
J gene: TRBJ2-5

CDR3 protein: CSVVPGGDYGYTF
V gene: TRBV29-1
J gene: TRBJ1-2

CDR3 protein: CASGTWDTEAFF
V gene: TRBV19
J gene: TRBJ1-1

CDR3 protein: CATTGEGNEKLFF
V gene: TRBV10-3
J gene: TRBJ1-4

CDR3 protein: CASSQGASGTQFF
V gene: TRBV3-1
J gene: TRBJ2-1

CDR3 protein: CASSLVPGALNTEAFF
V gene: TRBV5-1
J gene: TRBJ1-1

CDR3 protein: CSARGRTGGTYNSPLHF
V gene: TRBV20-1
J gene: TRBJ1-6

CDR3 protein: CASSRSGSDYNEQFF
V gene: TRBV7-2
J gene: TRBJ2-1

CDR3 protein: CASRQMGRATGETQYF
V gene: TRBV7-8
J gene: TRBJ2-5

CDR3 protein: CATSRAGQGSTEAFF
V gene: TRBV15
J gene: TRBJ1-1

CDR3 protein: CASSLALNTEAFF
V gene: TRBV5-1
J gene: TRBJ1-1

CDR3 protein: CASGRTSGVYEQFF
V gene: TRBV12-5
J gene: TRBJ2-1

CDR3 protein: CAISLGQVGQETQYF
V gene: TRBV10-3
J gene: TRBJ2-5

CDR3 protein: CSVGLGGELFF
V gene: TRBV29-1
J gene: TRBJ2-2

CDR3 protein: CASSDHIARSYNEQFF
V gene: TRBV25-1
J gene: TRBJ2-1

CDR3 protein: CASSEGTGGLHETQYF
V gene: TRBV5-1
J gene: TRBJ2-5

CDR3 protein: CASSGATTGELFF
V gene: TRBV6-4
J gene: TRBJ2-2

CDR3 protein: CASSRDSNSPLHF
V gene: TRBV12-3/TRBV12-4
J gene: TRBJ1-6

CDR3 protein: CSVQRADTQYF
V gene: TRBV29-1
J gene: TRBJ2-3

CDR3 protein: CASSEQGAGELFF
V gene: TRBV11-2
J gene: TRBJ2-2

CDR3 protein: CSASIQGGRTEAFF
V gene: TRBV20-1
J gene: TRBJ1-1

CDR3 protein: CSVQIMNTEAFF
V gene: TRBV29-1
J gene: TRBJ1-1

CDR3 protein: CASSLAGGSRNTGELFF
V gene: TRBV5-1
J gene: TRBJ2-2

CDR3 protein: CASSLTPGQGTETQYF
V gene: TRBV7-6
J gene: TRBJ2-5

CDR3 protein: CASSYPIGNEGSYNEQFF
V gene: TRBV6-2/TRBV6-3
J gene: TRBJ2-1

CDR3 protein: CASSTSGSLYEQYF
V gene: TRBV28
J gene: TRBJ2-7

CDR3 protein: CSAMRVTDTQYF
V gene: TRBV20-1
J gene: TRBJ2-3

CDR3 protein: CASSQLQGYNEQFF
V gene: TRBV4-2
J gene: TRBJ2-1

CDR3 protein: CSARGGGDNYGYTF
V gene: TRBV20-1
J gene: TRBJ1-2